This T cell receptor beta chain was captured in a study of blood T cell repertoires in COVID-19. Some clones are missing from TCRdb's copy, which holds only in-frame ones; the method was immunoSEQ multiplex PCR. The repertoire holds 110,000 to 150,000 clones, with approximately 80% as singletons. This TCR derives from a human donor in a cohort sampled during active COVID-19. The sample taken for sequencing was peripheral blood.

The CDR3 DNA is TGTGCCAGCTCACCAAGGCGGGGAATACACAATGAGCAGTTCTTC. Protein product: CASSPRRGIHNEQFF. The V and J genes are TRBV18 and TRBJ2-1; tentative D call: TRBD2 (6 bases). Germline lookup yields CDR1 KGHSH and CDR2 LQKENI. The CDR3 is 15 residues long. Trimming cost V 2 bases and J 5 bases, with 13 bases left between them.